The 4 T cell receptor beta chains in this list originate from one sample, sequenced in a study of identical twins. A single record per CDR3 protein comes from TCRdb applying MiXCR to the 5' RACE reads. The sample carries 1.5 million to 2 million distinct CDR3 sequences, around a third recorded once. Sequenced: cord blood. The receptors were gathered from a newborn girl in good health.

This clonotype showed up just a few times. V gene TRBV28 combines with J gene TRBJ2-5; TRBD2 matches at 7 bases. V lost 4 bases to trimming and J lost 2 bases; unmatched junction nucleotides: 13. CDR3 length equals 17 residues. The germline CDR1 and CDR2 sequences are MDHEN and SYDVKM. CDR3 DNA: TGTGCCAGCAGTTGGGGCAGGGAGGGGTTCTATCAAGAGACCCAGTACTTC. Translating it yields CASSWGREGFYQETQYF.

This clonotype was seen a single time. At one end, the junction sequence differs from germline, possibly due to a read error. This sequence joins TRBV27 and TRBJ2-7; possibly TRBD2 for D (6 bases). Germline loops: CDR1 MNHEY, CDR2 SMNVEV (reference sequence). The CDR3 extends over 14 amino acids. For the CDR3, the DNA is TGTGCCGGCAGTCCGACTAGGGAAGCCTACGAGCAGTACTTC. Its translation: CAGSPTREAYEQYF.

In its sample, this clonotype was seen a few times. The chain couples TRBV5-6 to TRBJ2-7; tentatively, D is TRBD1 or TRBD2 (7 bases each). With 3 bases removed from V and 5 bases from J, the gap between germline ends came to 12 bases. CDR3 length: 13 amino acids. From germline, CDR1 is SGHDT and CDR2 YYEEEE. This chain's CDR3 is CASSSTGRDEQYF. As DNA, the CDR3 is TGTGCCAGCAGCTCGACAGGGAGGGACGAGCAGTACTTC. Together with reference TRBV5-6 and TRBJ2-7, the CDR3 gives the full variable domain: DAGVTQSPTHLIKTRGQQVTLRCSPKSGHDTVSWYQQALGQGPQFIFQYYEEEERQRGNFPDRFSGHQFPNYSSELNVNALLLGDSALYLCASSSTGRDEQYFGPGTRLTVT.

The chain links TRBV4-1 to TRBJ1-2; 9 positions agree with TRBD1. This CDR3 is 15 amino acids long. V shed 2 bases, J shed 4 bases, and the junction held 5 bases outside the gene matches. Germline V gene lookup returns CDR1 MGHRA and CDR2 YSYEKL. CDR3 loop: CASSQPGQGGYGYTF. CDR3 coding DNA: TGCGCCAGCAGCCAACCGGGACAGGGAGGCTATGGCTACACCTTC.